Each of the 27 T cell receptor beta chains below was sequenced from the same sample in a study of cytomegalovirus exposure and HLA in healthy donors. Both 60 Vbeta primers and 13 Jbeta primers went into the PCR. Using immunoSEQ multiplex PCR, the repertoire was profiled, and TCRdb retains in-frame clones only, with some absent. The sample records some 130,000 clones, 60% to 80% being singletons. Sequencing used PBMCs. These receptors all come from a man aged 25 to 45 in good health and CMV-seronegative.

The gene calls are TRBV7-8 and TRBJ1-5, with TRBD1 identical over 9 bases. Unmatched junction bases numbered 9, after V lost 3 bases and J lost 6 bases. CDR3 length: 16 amino acids. Germline values: CDR1 SGHVS, CDR2 FQNEAQ. DNA for the CDR3: TGTGCCAGCAGCTTCTCGGGACAGGGATTCGGTCAGCCCCAGCATTTT. Translated: CASSFSGQGFGQPQHF.

The genes are TRBV21-1 and TRBJ2-3; TRBD2, as called in the table, went unchecked against the DNA. TRBV21-1 is deemed a pseudogene. The CDR3 consists of 18 residues. CDR3 bases: TGTGCCAGCAGCAAATGGAAAGGACTAGCGGGAGACACAGATACGCAGTATTTT. Translated, it gives CASSKWKGLAGDTDTQYF.

This clone was observed once. The V and J genes are TRBV25-1 and TRBJ2-7; 8 nucleotides agree with TRBD2. The germline CDR1 and CDR2 sequences are MGHDK and SYGVNS. The CDR3 covers 14 residues. The junction had 9 bases not matched to a gene; V was cut back by 7 bases and J by 4 bases. Here the CDR3 DNA reads TGTGCCAGCACCCCCAGCGGGAGTACGTACGAGCAGTACTTC. This encodes CASTPSGSTYEQYF.

This clone was seen just once. The gene calls are TRBV6-5 and TRBJ2-5; TRBD2 is a possible D gene (5 bases). This CDR3 comprises 16 residues. The V and J ends lost 0 bases and 1 base respectively, with 12 bases between them. Germline V gives CDR1 MNHEY, CDR2 SVGAGI. In DNA form, the CDR3 reads TGTGCCAGCAGTTACTCTGCCGAGGGAACCCAAGAGACCCAGTACTTC. Protein product: CASSYSAEGTQETQYF.

The rearrangement joins TRBV30 to TRBJ2-1; tentatively, D is TRBD2 (5 bases). CDR3 length equals 13 residues. The V end was cut by 5 bases, the J end by 2 bases, with 10 bases between. Looked up from germline, CDR1 is GTSNPN and CDR2 is SVGIG (reference sequence). CDR3 sequence (DNA): TGTGCCTGGGGGCGGGTCGCCTACAATGAGCAGTTCTTC. Translation: CAWGRVAYNEQFF.

V gene TRBV7-9 combines with J gene TRBJ1-4, with a possible D match to TRBD1 (6 bases). Trimming pared 5 bases from V and 6 bases from J, leaving 22 bases between. CDR1 SEHNR and CDR2 FQNEAQ come from the germline V gene (reference sequence). CDR3 length: 17 residues. DNA of the CDR3: TGTGCCAGCAGCCTAGGGAGGACAGCCAGAAATGATGAAAAACTGTTTTTT. Amino acids: CASSLGRTARNDEKLFF.

The chain has TRBV7-2 and TRBJ2-2; TRBD1 agrees at 10 bases. Germline CDR1 SGHTA, CDR2 FQGNSA. The CDR3 length is 15 residues. The V and J ends lost 3 bases and 5 bases, in that order; junction bases with no gene match: 3. The CDR3 region is CASSFGQGVTGELFF. CDR3 DNA: TGTGCCAGCAGCTTCGGACAGGGGGTGACCGGGGAGCTGTTTTTT.

The chain combines TRBV20-1 with TRBJ2-1, with TRBD2 as a possible D gene (6 bases). The CDR3 has 11 amino acids. Germline CDR1 DFQATT, CDR2 SNEGSKA (reference sequence). V shed 1 base and J shed 14 bases, with 12 bases lying between them. The CDR3 region has the DNA TGCAGTGCTAGAGCCGGGACTCCGGAGTTCTTC. It encodes CSARAGTPEFF.

The V gene is TRBV4-3, the J gene TRBJ1-1, with no clear D. CDR1 is LGHNA, CDR2 YSLEER, per germline. Deletions cut 1 base from V and 1 base from J, with 4 bases between. The CDR3 has 13 amino acids. CDR3 in DNA: TGCGCCAGCAGCCAAGGACAGAACACTGAAGCTTTCTTT. Encoded protein: CASSQGQNTEAFF.

The chain's CDR3 is CASTSDHRRGQPQHF. DNA of the CDR3: TGTGCCAGTACCAGTGATCACCGGAGGGGTCAGCCCCAGCATTTT. This chain uses TRBV19 with TRBJ1-5, with a tentative D call TRBD1 (5 bases). This CDR3 has 15 residues. The V end was cut by 7 bases, the J end by 6 bases, with 19 bases between. The germline gives CDR1 LNHDA, CDR2 SQIVND (reference sequence).

V is TRBV6-5 and J is TRBJ1-1; 8 nucleotides line up with TRBD1. Germline V gene data show CDR1 as MNHEY and CDR2 as SVGAGI. V shed 5 bases, J shed 2 bases, and the junction held 4 bases outside the gene matches. This CDR3 comprises 14 residues. The CDR3 loop reads CASSPDRGNTEAFF. In nucleotides, the CDR3 is TGTGCCAGCAGTCCCGACAGGGGCAACACTGAAGCTTTCTTT.

Written as DNA, the CDR3 is TGTGCCAGCAGGCCACAGGGGGAAGCTTTCTTT. Translation gives CASRPQGEAFF. The chain recombines TRBV2 with TRBJ1-1, with 7 bases lining up with TRBD1. Losses at the gene ends were 6 bases for V and 8 bases for J; bases not matched to a gene: 3. CDR1 and CDR2 from the germline V gene are SNHLY and FYNNEI. The CDR3 totals 11 residues.

The chain uses TRBV9 and TRBJ1-3; D remains unclear. The CDR3 has 12 residues. Germline values: CDR1 SGDLS, CDR2 YYNGEE. V was shortened by 4 bases and J by 4 bases, with 6 bases between the two germline ends. This CDR3 is CASSLQGNTIYF. DNA of the CDR3: TGTGCCAGCAGCTTACAGGGAAACACCATATATTTT.

This chain links TRBV4-1 with TRBJ2-5; 7 bases are a match to TRBD1. CDR3 length: 18 amino acids. The J segment lost 4 bases and the V segment lost 3 bases, leaving 17 bases of the junction unmatched. Germline CDR1 reads MGHRA; CDR2 reads YSYEKL. The DNA for the CDR3 is TGCGCCAGCAGCCAGGGTTACCTCGGGACAGCACAGGGAGAGACCCAGTACTTC. Residues: CASSQGYLGTAQGETQYF.

V usage is TRBV7-2 and J usage is TRBJ2-7; D not certain. This CDR3 is 15 amino acids long. V lost 1 base to trimming and J lost 1 base, with 11 bases between them. The germline gives CDR1 SGHTA, CDR2 FQGNSA. DNA of the CDR3: TGTGCCAGCAGCTTAGGTTCTACCCTATCCTACGAGCAGTACTTC. It encodes CASSLGSTLSYEQYF.

V gene TRBV30 combines with J gene TRBJ2-3; 7 bases are a match to TRBD2. The trim removed 2 bases at V and 4 bases at J, leaving 6 bases unmatched. The CDR3 spans 14 residues. Per germline, CDR1 GTSNPN and CDR2 SVGIG (reference sequence). The CDR3 DNA sequence: TGTGCCTGGAGTTGGGAGGGATTGGCAGATACGCAGTATTTT. Protein: CAWSWEGLADTQYF.

The CDR3 sequence: CASSATGSSNTGELFF. CDR3 in DNA: TGCGCCAGCAGCGCGACAGGGTCCTCGAACACCGGGGAGCTGTTTTTT. V is TRBV5-1 and J is TRBJ2-2, with 7 nucleotides matching TRBD1. Looked up from germline, CDR1 is SGHRS and CDR2 is YFSETQ. The CDR3 contains 16 residues. The junction had 6 bases not matched to a gene; V was cut back by 4 bases and J by 0 bases.

The chain carries TRBV11-2 and TRBJ1-5; a weak D match, TRBD1 (5 bases). The germline V gene encodes CDR1 SGHAT and CDR2 FQNNGV. There are 14 residues in the CDR3. Trimming took off 6 bases at V and 7 bases at J, with 16 bases between the two ends. CDR3 in amino acids: CASSLSPGGQPQHF. For the CDR3, the DNA is TGTGCCAGCAGTTTGAGTCCCGGGGGACAGCCCCAGCATTTT.

CDR3 sequence reads: CASSQLAGALGEQYF. CDR3 in DNA: TGTGCCAGCAGCCAACTAGCGGGAGCTTTAGGCGAGCAGTACTTC. The chain employs TRBV7-8 and TRBJ2-7; 11 bases are shared with TRBD2. The CDR3 loop spans 15 amino acids. J lost 6 bases, V lost 5 bases, and 9 bases had no gene match. Germline loops: CDR1 SGHVS, CDR2 FQNEAQ.

The rearrangement joins TRBV6-1 to TRBJ2-7; TRBD1 is a possible D gene (6 bases). V lost 6 bases to trimming and J lost 2 bases, with 14 bases between them. The CDR3 covers 14 residues. Germline loops: CDR1 MNHNS, CDR2 SASEGT. The CDR3 nucleotides are TGTGCCAGCAGACAGGGACCCCCTCCCTACGAGCAGTACTTC. It yields the protein CASRQGPPPYEQYF.

This clone was counted a single time. The chain employs TRBV10-2 and TRBJ2-1, with D perhaps TRBD2 (6 bases). The CDR3 consists of 16 residues. V was trimmed by 7 bases and J by 8 bases, leaving 24 bases between them. Germline V gives CDR1 WSHSY, CDR2 SAAADI. The CDR3 DNA reads as TGCGCCAGCAAGGTTTGGCTAGCGACACCCGAGGATGAGCAGTTCTTC. Translating it yields CASKVWLATPEDEQFF.

This rearrangement joins TRBV28 to TRBJ2-7; 7 nucleotides match TRBD1. From germline, CDR1 is MDHEN and CDR2 SYDVKM. The CDR3 contains 13 residues. V was pared by 2 bases and J by 3 bases, with 1 base of the junction left unmatched. The DNA for the CDR3 is TGTGCCAGCAGTTTAGCAGGGGGCTACGAGCAGTACTTC. Residues: CASSLAGGYEQYF.

The CDR3 here is CATGSRQGVQETQYF. DNA for the CDR3: TGTGCCACCGGGTCTAGGCAGGGGGTCCAAGAGACCCAGTACTTC. This rearrangement joins TRBV15 to TRBJ2-5, with 7 bases that match TRBD1. The CDR3 has 15 residues. The V segment lost 8 bases and the J segment 1 base; nucleotides outside the gene matches: 10. CDR1 LNHNV and CDR2 YYDKDF come from the germline V gene (reference sequence).

As to this clone: The sample holds other DNA sequences that translate to the same CDR3. This chain connects TRBV5-1 to TRBJ2-7; no reliable D call. In germline, CDR1 is SGHRS, CDR2 YFSETQ. The CDR3 runs to 11 residues. V was trimmed by 4 bases and J by 3 bases, leaving 5 bases between them. The CDR3 spells CASSGHYEQYF. CDR3 nucleotides: TGCGCCAGCAGCGGCCACTACGAGCAGTACTTC.

The chain is built from TRBV6-1 and TRBJ1-6; a weak D match, TRBD1 (5 bases). V was pared by 1 base and J by 14 bases, with 15 bases between. Germline V gene data show CDR1 as MNHNS and CDR2 as SASEGT. The CDR3 totals 14 residues. The CDR3 bases are TGTGCCAGCAGTGAAGTCCAGGGAGGTTGGGCCCTCCACTTT. It encodes CASSEVQGGWALHF.

The rearrangement links TRBV15 to TRBJ2-4; D unclear. Per germline, CDR1 LNHNV and CDR2 YYDKDF (reference sequence). Trimming pared 0 bases from V and 0 bases from J, leaving 12 bases between. CDR3 length equals 17 residues. The CDR3 bases are TGTGCCACCAGCAGAGATCGGCGGTCCCTAGCCAAAAACATTCAGTACTTC. As protein: CATSRDRRSLAKNIQYF.

The J gene is TRBJ1-6, the V gene TRBV7-2; D call uncertain. Germline CDR1 is SGHTA and CDR2 is FQGNSA. The CDR3 runs to 14 residues. The V end was cut by 5 bases, the J end by 7 bases, with 12 bases between. Written as DNA, the CDR3 is TGTGCCAGCAGCCTCGGGTTAAACAATTCACCCCTCCACTTT. It yields the protein CASSLGLNNSPLHF.